This TCR beta chain derives from a study of blood T cell repertoires in COVID-19. The table came from immunoSEQ multiplex PCR; TCRdb's copy has only in-frame clones and leaves some out. Here the sample spans fewer than 350,000 clones, around 84% being singletons. The sample comprised PBMCs or T cells enriched from blood (not recorded which). This receptor was obtained from a woman in her twenties or thirties who had been exposed to COVID-19.

DNA for the CDR3: TGTGCCAGTAGTATGACAGACACCAGTCAGCCCCAGCATTTT. Translating gives CASSMTDTSQPQHF. The chain links TRBV19 to TRBJ1-5; D may be TRBD1 (5 bases). V shed 3 bases and J shed 6 bases, with 12 bases lying between them. Per the germline V gene, CDR1 is LNHDA and CDR2 is SQIVND (reference sequence). The CDR3 consists of 14 residues.